A selection of T cell receptor beta chains follows, all from one sample in a study of OX40 agonist ivuxolimab in advanced cancers. Assay used: immunoSEQ multiplex PCR; TCRdb lists only in-frame clones, some missing. Among roughly 60,000 clones listed, over 75% were seen once. Sequencing used CD4+ or CD8+ T cells sorted from blood, obtained in a trial of the OX40 agonist ivuxolimab. The receptor source for this set is an adult with an advanced solid tumor such as melanoma, head and neck, liver or kidney cancer. The CDR3 runs from the conserved cysteine through the conserved F or W. The order of the fields is V gene, J gene, clone size, D gene, CDR3 protein, CDR3 DNA. The D gene is left open where the match is weak. Clone size is given for some rows only: seen once, a few or many times, or a class if the clone is expanded.

TRBV18	TRBJ2-7	.	TRBD2	CASSPTSGTYEQYF	TGTGCCAGCTCACCGACTAGCGGGACCTACGAGCAGTACTTC
TRBV15	TRBJ2-1	.	.	CATSRLGAGAGNEQFF	TGTGCCACCAGCCGCTTAGGGGCGGGGGCCGGCAATGAGCAGTTCTTC
TRBV30	TRBJ1-4	.	TRBD1	CAWSQFVRQGHEKLFF	TGTGCCTGGAGTCAATTTGTACGACAGGGGCATGAAAAACTGTTTTTT
TRBV6-1	TRBJ2-7	.	.	CASSDQGIVREQYF	TGTGCCAGCAGTGATCAGGGGATAGTGCGTGAGCAGTACTTC
TRBV29-1	TRBJ2-3	.	.	CSATLGQFGTQYF	TGCAGCGCCACCCTCGGGCAGTTTGGTACGCAGTATTTT
TRBV27	TRBJ1-1	.	.	CASSLVPPGRPLLAGGFLTEAFF	TGTGCCAGCAGTTTAGTACCCCCGGGACGGCCGTTACTTGCGGGGGGGTTTTTGACTGAAGCTTTCTTT
TRBV7-2	TRBJ1-3	.	TRBD1	CASSPRTGPTGNTIYF	TGTGCCAGCAGCCCCCGGACAGGGCCAACTGGAAACACCATATATTTT
TRBV28	TRBJ1-4	.	.	CASRGTAGEKLFF	TGTGCCAGCAGGGGGACGGCCGGGGAAAAACTGTTTTTT
TRBV11-3	TRBJ2-3	.	TRBD2	CASSPGLVFPDTQYF	TGTGCCAGCAGCCCCGGACTAGTTTTTCCAGATACGCAGTATTTT
TRBV5-1	TRBJ2-3	.	.	CASSLGLPSTDTQYF	TGCGCCAGCAGCTTGGGCCTACCTTCCACAGATACGCAGTATTTT
TRBV25-1	TRBJ2-1	.	TRBD2	CASSDPLSGSLNEQFF	TGTGCCAGCAGTGACCCCCTTAGCGGGAGTCTCAATGAGCAGTTCTTC
TRBV5-4	TRBJ1-1	.	.	CASSVDPLDGTEAFF	TGTGCCAGCAGCGTAGATCCCCTCGATGGCACTGAAGCTTTCTTT
TRBV7-2	TRBJ1-1	.	.	CASSLELGRGTEAFF	TGTGCCAGCAGCTTAGAATTAGGGAGGGGGACTGAAGCTTTCTTT
TRBV4-2	TRBJ2-7	.	.	CASSQGLALVREQYF	TGTGCCAGCAGCCAAGGTCTAGCGCTCGTTCGCGAGCAGTACTTC
TRBV18	TRBJ1-6	.	TRBD1	CANSPTRAGGQSSYNSPLHF	TGTGCCAACTCACCAACTAGGGCAGGGGGACAGAGCTCCTATAATTCACCCCTCCACTTT
TRBV19	TRBJ1-4	.	.	CASSMGFGINEKLFF	TGTGCCAGTAGTATGGGCTTCGGGATTAATGAAAAACTGTTTTTT
TRBV7-9	TRBJ1-1	few	.	CASSVAHTEAFF	TGTGCCAGCAGTGTAGCTCACACTGAAGCTTTCTTT
TRBV9	TRBJ1-1	.	.	CASSATFGGDTEAFF	TGTGCCAGCAGCGCTACGTTTGGAGGGGACACTGAAGCTTTCTTT
TRBV6-5	TRBJ2-7	.	.	CASSYGGPTYEQYF	TGTGCCAGCAGTTACGGTGGACCAACCTACGAGCAGTACTTC
TRBV15	TRBJ1-2	once	.	CATSTFTGDGYTF	TGTGCCACCAGCACCTTCACCGGAGATGGCTACACCTTC
TRBV19	TRBJ2-7	once	TRBD2	CASSIGRSGSYEQYF	TGTGCCAGTAGTATAGGAAGGAGCGGGAGCTACGAGCAGTACTTC
TRBV11-2	TRBJ2-3	.	TRBD1	CASSLVLGQGQDTQYF	TGTGCCAGCAGCTTAGTGCTGGGACAGGGGCAAGATACGCAGTATTTT
TRBV9	TRBJ2-1	.	TRBD2	CASSPRGGDSFNEQFF	TGTGCCAGCAGCCCCCGGGGGGGAGACTCATTCAATGAGCAGTTCTTC
TRBV9	TRBJ2-3	once	TRBD2	CASSVSTSGSDTQYF	TGTGCCAGCAGCGTATCGACTAGCGGGAGTGATACGCAGTATTTT
TRBV6-1	TRBJ2-5	.	.	CASRGGHLNGETQYF	TGTGCCAGCCGTGGGGGACACCTGAACGGAGAGACCCAGTACTTC
TRBV29-1	TRBJ1-3	.	.	CSVETGNTIYF	TGCAGCGTTGAGACGGGAAACACCATATATTTT
TRBV29-1	TRBJ2-7	.	TRBD1	CAGTGLHEQYF	TGCGCCGGGACAGGGTTACACGAGCAGTACTTC
TRBV11-2	TRBJ2-1	.	TRBD1	CASSLDPGGWYNEQFF	TGTGCCAGCAGCTTAGACCCAGGGGGCTGGTACAATGAGCAGTTCTTC
TRBV5-6	TRBJ2-3	.	TRBD2	CASSWGGGPSRAGTDTQYF	TGTGCCAGCAGCTGGGGGGGTGGTCCCTCCCGAGCGGGCACAGATACGCAGTATTTT
TRBV19	TRBJ2-1	once	.	CASRGRSSYNEQFF	TGTGCCAGTCGGGGGAGGAGCTCCTACAATGAGCAGTTCTTC
TRBV6-1	TRBJ1-1	once	.	CASSGLSGWVGTEAFF	TGTGCCAGCAGTGGCCTGAGCGGGTGGGTCGGCACTGAAGCTTTCTTT
TRBV2	TRBJ2-4	few	.	CASSEGRRPAKNIQYF	TGTGCCAGCAGTGAAGGGCGGCGCCCCGCCAAAAACATTCAGTACTTC
TRBV9	TRBJ2-2	.	TRBD2	CASSPSGLNTGELFF	TGTGCCAGCAGCCCTAGCGGTCTGAACACCGGGGAGCTGTTTTTT
TRBV5-1	TRBJ2-1	.	TRBD1	CASSLERTGSNEQFF	TGCGCCAGCAGCCTCGAGAGGACAGGGAGCAATGAGCAGTTCTTC
TRBV6-1	TRBJ2-7	few	.	CASGGSYTQYF	TGTGCCAGTGGGGGAAGTTACACGCAGTACTTC
TRBV5-4	TRBJ2-1	.	TRBD2	CASSPKREGGYNEQFF	TGTGCCAGCAGTCCCAAGCGGGAGGGAGGCTACAATGAGCAGTTCTTC
TRBV7-8	TRBJ2-1	medium-sized	.	CASSPRGNNEQFF	TGTGCCAGCAGCCCCCGGGGCAACAATGAGCAGTTCTTC
TRBV6-1	TRBJ1-5	.	TRBD1	CASSGTGSNQPQHF	TGTGCCAGCAGCGGGACAGGGAGCAATCAGCCCCAGCATTTT
TRBV7-9	TRBJ2-1	.	.	CASSLGSGFNDEQFF	TGTGCCAGCAGCTTAGGCAGCGGGTTTAACGATGAGCAGTTCTTC
TRBV6-5	TRBJ2-7	.	.	CASSYRGKGEQYF	TGTGCCAGCAGTTACAGGGGAAAGGGCGAGCAGTACTTC
TRBV6-4	TRBJ1-5	.	TRBD1	CASSESGGGQPQHF	TGTGCCAGCAGTGAATCAGGGGGCGGACAGCCCCAGCATTTT
TRBV28	TRBJ1-2	.	.	CASSVQGNYGYTF	TGTGCCAGCAGTGTACAGGGTAACTATGGCTACACCTTC
TRBV7-8	TRBJ1-2	.	.	CASSSRDGVYGYTF	TGTGCCAGCAGCTCCCGGGACGGAGTTTATGGCTACACCTTC
TRBV5-4	TRBJ2-2	.	TRBD2	CASSLSGRANTGELFF	TGTGCCAGCAGCTTGAGCGGGAGGGCGAACACCGGGGAGCTGTTTTTT
TRBV5-4	TRBJ2-2	.	.	CASSFGGRGTGELFF	TGTGCCAGCAGCTTCGGGGGGCGGGGTACCGGGGAGCTGTTTTTT
TRBV5-1	TRBJ1-5	.	.	CASSLGGTLNQPQHF	TGCGCCAGCAGTCTGGGCGGGACCCTCAATCAGCCCCAGCATTTT
TRBV15	TRBJ2-1	.	TRBD2	CATSRGQAGGKYNEQFF	TGTGCCACCAGCAGAGGACAAGCGGGGGGAAAATACAATGAGCAGTTCTTC
TRBV2	TRBJ2-2	.	.	CASSVGNTGELFF	TGTGCCAGCAGTGTTGGTAACACCGGGGAGCTGTTTTTT
TRBV7-2	TRBJ2-1	.	.	CASSSLNEQFF	TGTGCCAGCAGCTCCCTCAATGAGCAGTTCTTC
TRBV19	TRBJ2-3	.	TRBD2	CASSMPSGRRDTQYF	TGTGCCAGTAGTATGCCTAGCGGGAGAAGAGATACGCAGTATTTT
TRBV28	TRBJ2-7	.	.	CASSSLGQHYEQYF	TGTGCCAGCAGCTCACTCGGACAGCACTACGAGCAGTACTTC